Shown below are 9 T cell receptor beta chains from a single sample sequenced in a study of T cells after posttransplantation cyclophosphamide (TCRdb year 2016). Library method: the immunoSEQ multiplex PCR assay. This immuneACCESS table, as held by TCRdb, lists in-frame sequences with V and J called but not all clones. Of the missing ones, under half trace to an unresolved V gene in checked studies; the others have no known cause. The sample has fewer than 2,000 clones on record, around 80% of them singletons. The biggest ten clones account for 11% of the sample. Sample treatment or condition, as interpreted from the label and publication: high-dose cyclophosphamide on days +3 and +4 as single-agent GVHD prophylaxis. For conditioning, the PTCy patients got busulfan and fludarabine, then a related or unrelated marrow graft, followed by cyclophosphamide on days +3 and +4. The starting material was CD4+ T cells sorted from PBMCs, obtained 220 to 250 days after allogeneic stem cell transplant with posttransplant cyclophosphamide. The receptor source for this set is a female patient between 55 and 75 years old who received an allogeneic stem cell transplant from an unrelated donor, was CMV-positive, and had acute GVHD only. Donor T cells from the graft may be present among the T cells after a transplant.

The V gene is TRBV28, the J gene TRBJ2-5; 10 bases are a match to TRBD2. Germline CDR1 reads MDHEN; CDR2 reads SYDVKM. This CDR3 spans 16 amino acids. After removal of 8 bases from V and 5 bases from J, the junction contained 14 bases not matched to a gene. The CDR3 region has the DNA TGTGCCAGCCGGCAGCTAGCGGGGGCGGCCGGGGAGACCCAGTACTTC. Protein sequence: CASRQLAGAAGETQYF.

This chain joins TRBV5-1 and TRBJ1-4, with unresolved D. V was pared by 2 bases and J by 0 bases, with 5 bases between. The germline CDR1 and CDR2 sequences are SGHRS and YFSETQ. The CDR3 spans 14 residues. CDR3 loop: CASSLTATNEKLFF. The CDR3 nucleotides read TGCGCCAGCAGCTTAACAGCAACTAATGAAAAACTGTTTTTT.

This chain uses TRBV7-9 with TRBJ2-1; TRBD2 matches at 9 bases. The CDR3 consists of 18 residues. Germline CDR1 is SEHNR and CDR2 is FQNEAQ (reference sequence). With 1 base clipped from V and 4 bases from J, the junction kept 11 bases outside the gene matches. The chain's CDR3 is CASSLVVGLAAGYNEQFF. In DNA form, the CDR3 reads TGTGCCAGCAGCTTAGTAGTGGGACTAGCTGCGGGATACAATGAGCAGTTCTTC.

The chain links TRBV28 to TRBJ1-5; D may be TRBD1 (5 bases). The CDR3 spans 14 residues. CDR1 and CDR2 from the germline V gene are MDHEN and SYDVKM. Trimming removed 5 bases at V and 0 bases at J, with 8 bases between. The CDR3 DNA reads as TGTGCCAGCAGTGCTGGGGCTAGCAATCAGCCCCAGCATTTT. Translated, it gives CASSAGASNQPQHF.

This chain uses TRBV7-9 with TRBJ2-5; 7 bases map to TRBD2. The closer fit of TRBJ2-7 to the DNA end suggests the J call may be wrong. Germline V CDR1 and CDR2: SEHNR, FQNEAQ (reference sequence). This CDR3 has 15 residues. In nucleotides, the CDR3 is TGTGCCAGCAGCCTAGAGTGGACTAGTAACTACGAGCAGTACTTC. It is translated as CASSLEWTSNYEQYF.

V and J are TRBV7-9 and TRBJ2-5, with unresolved D. The CDR3 consists of 12 residues. CDR1 SEHNR and CDR2 FQNEAQ come from the germline V gene (reference sequence). V dropped 5 bases and J dropped 11 bases, with 15 bases sitting between them. CDR3 loop: CASSPRLMWQYF. The DNA of the CDR3 is TGTGCCAGCAGCCCTCGGTTAATGTGGCAGTACTTC.

The chain combines TRBV28 with TRBJ2-1, with 7 nucleotides matching TRBD1. Unmatched junction bases numbered 6, after V lost 6 bases and J lost 4 bases. The CDR3 is 14 residues long. Germline assignment: CDR1 MDHEN and CDR2 SYDVKM. CDR3 coding DNA: TGTGCCAGCAGAGTGGGACAGAATTACAATGAGCAGTTCTTC. Amino acids: CASRVGQNYNEQFF.

V gene TRBV6-5 combines with J gene TRBJ1-1; D uncertain. The length of the CDR3 is 14 residues. The germline gives CDR1 MNHEY, CDR2 SVGAGI. Trimming pared 0 bases from V and 4 bases from J, leaving 9 bases between. The CDR3 sequence is CASSYSGVGTEAFF. DNA for the CDR3: TGTGCCAGCAGTTACTCGGGAGTGGGCACTGAAGCTTTCTTT.

The V and J genes are TRBV7-9 and TRBJ2-7, with 9 bases fitting TRBD1. After removal of 5 bases from V and 5 bases from J, the junction contained 10 bases not matched to a gene. Germline loops: CDR1 SEHNR, CDR2 FQNEAQ (reference sequence). This CDR3 is built from 15 residues. CDR3 in amino acids: CASSKGPGQGNEQYF. DNA of the CDR3: TGTGCCAGCAGCAAAGGGCCGGGACAGGGAAACGAGCAGTACTTC.